This T cell receptor beta chain came from a study of blood T cell repertoires in COVID-19. The CDR3 loop spans 16 amino acids. V shed 5 bases and J shed 2 bases, with 18 bases lying between them. Germline CDR1 reads SGDLS; CDR2 reads YYNGEE. Measured with immunoSEQ multiplex PCR; TCRdb has only the in-frame clones, and not every one. The sample shows 200,000 to 250,000 clones, more than 75% of them seen only once. This chain uses TRBV9 with TRBJ2-3; D might be TRBD2 (6 bases). This clonotype originated in a man aged 45-65 years who had recovered from COVID-19. Source material: peripheral blood. CDR3 loop: CASRGGGASPTDTQYF. CDR3 sequence (DNA): TGTGCCAGCAGGGGGGGTGGCGCCTCCCCCACAGATACGCAGTATTTT.